These 16 T cell receptor beta chains came from one sample sequenced in a study of T cells expressing NK-cell markers. TCRdb re-called the 5' RACE reads; one entry per CDR3 protein, DNA not given. The sample totals about 460,000 distinct CDR3 sequences. Sample: blood T cells: a sorted CD56 or NKG2C T cell subset, CD4+ or CD8+ T cells, or bulk PBMC T cells (not recorded which). The receptors were sampled from a woman aged 45 to 65 in good health.

The rearrangement uses TRBV20-1 and TRBJ2-1; the TRBD1 assignment by TCRdb is unverifiable without DNA. The germline V gene has CDR1 DFQATT and CDR2 SNEGSKA (reference sequence). This CDR3 spans 15 amino acids. Here the CDR3 reads CSARQRGAPFNEQFF.

The CDR3 reads CASRTGQLAGTQYF. The rearrangement uses TRBV6-5 and TRBJ2-3; TCRdb's D call of TRBD1 is untestable without DNA. The CDR3 runs 14 residues. The germline V gene encodes CDR1 MNHEY and CDR2 SVGAGI.

The chain links TRBV24-1 to TRBJ2-5; TCRdb designates TRBD1, a call that cannot be tested without DNA. The CDR3 consists of 15 residues. The V gene's germline CDR1 is KGHDR and CDR2 SFDVKD. The chain's CDR3 is CATSDLTGSGETQYF.

This chain connects TRBV24-1 to TRBJ2-2. The CDR3 totals 13 residues. The germline CDR1 and CDR2 sequences are KGHDR and SFDVKD. CDR3: CATSPGDTGELFF.

This sequence joins TRBV6-5 and TRBJ1-2; TCRdb's D call, TRBD1, is unchecked because there is no DNA. Germline CDR1 is MNHEY and CDR2 is SVGAGI. This CDR3 is built from 13 residues. CDR3 protein: CASSYQGFEGYTF.

The CDR3 here is CSARVAGLRTNTGELFF. The chain uses TRBV20-1 and TRBJ2-2; absent DNA, TCRdb's TRBD2 call cannot be checked. This CDR3 is built from 17 residues. From germline, CDR1 is DFQATT and CDR2 SNEGSKA (reference sequence).

The chain couples TRBV11-3 to TRBJ1-6; there is no DNA to check the TCRdb D call of TRBD1. The germline V gene encodes CDR1 SGHNT and CDR2 YENEEA. The CDR3 spans 14 residues. The CDR3 region is CASSLAGNNSPLHF.

The genes are TRBV5-1 and TRBJ2-7; the D gene TCRdb calls, TRBD2, cannot be checked with no DNA. The CDR3 is made up of 16 amino acids. CDR1 is SGHRS and CDR2 is YFSETQ in the germline V gene. CDR3 amino acids: CASSLAIAGGQHEQYF.

The V and J genes are TRBV19 and TRBJ1-1. This CDR3 comprises 12 residues. Germline V gene data show CDR1 as LNHDA and CDR2 as SQIVND (reference sequence). CDR3 protein: CASSVTSDEAFF. The complete variable domain, with remaining parts taken from reference TRBV19 and TRBJ1-1, reads DGGITQSPKYLFRKEGQNVTLSCEQNLNHDAMYWYRQDPGQGLRLIYYSQIVNDFQKGDIAEGYSVSREKKESFPLTVTSAQKNPTAFYLCASSVTSDEAFFGQGTRLTVV.

CDR3 amino acids: CASSLVGGHPYGYTF. This chain links TRBV11-2 with TRBJ1-2. The germline V gene encodes CDR1 SGHAT and CDR2 FQNNGV. This CDR3 has 15 amino acids.

V usage is TRBV4-2 and J usage is TRBJ2-1. CDR3 length: 12 amino acids. From germline, CDR1 is LGHNA and CDR2 YNFKEQ. CDR3 loop: CASFGPRNEQFF.

The chain is built from TRBV12-3 or TRBV12-4 and TRBJ1-4; TCRdb gives TRBD1 as the D gene, but with no DNA this cannot be confirmed. The CDR3 sequence is 16 residues long. The CDR3 reads CASTKKRTANNEKLFF.

The chain combines TRBV12-3 or TRBV12-4 with TRBJ2-1. The CDR3 consists of 14 residues. The chain's CDR3 is CASSLSGNGNEQFF.

This sequence joins TRBV12-3 or TRBV12-4 and TRBJ2-3; TCRdb's D gene call, TRBD2, goes unchecked for lack of DNA. CDR3 length: 15 amino acids. The CDR3 reads CASTLGTSGTDTQYF.

The gene calls are TRBV6-5 and TRBJ2-2; absent DNA, TCRdb's TRBD1 call cannot be checked. The CDR3 is 17 amino acids. Germline CDR1 MNHEY, CDR2 SVGAGI. CDR3 protein: CASSYSRGRVHTGELFF.

The chain employs TRBV2 and TRBJ1-3. CDR1 is SNHLY and CDR2 is FYNNEI in the germline V gene. This CDR3 has 11 amino acids. The CDR3 spells CACRNGNTIYF.